The clone carrying this TCR beta chain occurred many times. What it binds is not known. This sample was taken from a study of T cell repertoires in cytomegalovirus infection. The overall study: Public TCR beta signature analysis indicated the presence of both CMV infection and matching HLA type.

TCRdb re-derived calls from the reads in MiXCR, one entry per CDR3 protein. Altogether a few hundred thousand distinct CDR3 sequences are present, over 15% being singletons, with the ten largest covering over 40%. Study-wide results and limits: The response measured ex vivo was dominated by TCR beta clonotypes (HLA-C-restricted and CMV-specific). The cumulative frequency of public TCR beta families distinguished individuals who carried CMV together with the relevant HLA.

V lost 2 bases to trimming and J lost 5 bases, with 10 bases between them. The germline V gene has CDR1 SEHNR and CDR2 FQNEAQ (reference sequence). CDR3 size: 14 residues. The TCR originated in a human donor in good health (CMV status not recorded). Some clones in this sample may be carry-over from other donors' samples. The sample was CD8+ T cells from PBMCs. The chain links TRBV7-9 to TRBJ1-5; D uncertain. The CDR3 bases are TGTGCCAGCAGCTTAAGCGTTTACGATCAGCCCCAGCATTTT. Protein: CASSLSVYDQPQHF.